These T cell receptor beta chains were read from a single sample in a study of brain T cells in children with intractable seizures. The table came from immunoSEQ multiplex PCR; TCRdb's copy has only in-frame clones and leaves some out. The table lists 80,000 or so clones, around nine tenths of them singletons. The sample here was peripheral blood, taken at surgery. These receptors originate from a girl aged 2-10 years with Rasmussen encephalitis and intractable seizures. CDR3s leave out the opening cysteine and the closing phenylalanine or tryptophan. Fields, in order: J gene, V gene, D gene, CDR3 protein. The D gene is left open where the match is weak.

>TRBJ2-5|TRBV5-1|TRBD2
ASSLTSVQETQY
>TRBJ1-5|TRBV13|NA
ASSFRGNGNQPQH
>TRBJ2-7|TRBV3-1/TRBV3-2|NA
ASSPLGGSEQY
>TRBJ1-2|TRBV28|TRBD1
ASRSRGRRGYT
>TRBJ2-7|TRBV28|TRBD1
ASSLGRGQAKQY
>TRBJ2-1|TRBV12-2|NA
ASRLVLAPYNEQF
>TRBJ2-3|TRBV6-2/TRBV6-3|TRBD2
ASSSWGLAGGGADTQY
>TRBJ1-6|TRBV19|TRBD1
ASSTGGAGGYSPLH
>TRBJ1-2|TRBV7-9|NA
ASSLAGQTDGYT
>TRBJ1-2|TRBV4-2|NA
ASSPALGGET
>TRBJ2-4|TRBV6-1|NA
ASSEAGWIAKNIQY
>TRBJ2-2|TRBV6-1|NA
ASSERVKVIGGELF
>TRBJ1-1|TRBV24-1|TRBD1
ATSAFPGQAKLV
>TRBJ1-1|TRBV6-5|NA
ASKQTGRTAEAF
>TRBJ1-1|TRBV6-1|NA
ASSERFGEAF
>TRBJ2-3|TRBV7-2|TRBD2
ASSLERGFRTDTQY
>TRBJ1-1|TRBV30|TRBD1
ACIQGSVEAF
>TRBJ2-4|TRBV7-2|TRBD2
ASSNRRSGGLSNIQY
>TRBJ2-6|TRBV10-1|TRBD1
ASRELTGPSGANVLT
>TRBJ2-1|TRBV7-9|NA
ASSFDDEQF
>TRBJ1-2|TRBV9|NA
ASSPSDSYGYT
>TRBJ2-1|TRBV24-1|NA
ATSVADIYNEQF
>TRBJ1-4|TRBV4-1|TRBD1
ASSPFGDRGEKLF
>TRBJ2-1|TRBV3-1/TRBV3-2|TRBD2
ASSQDQREGRRNEQF
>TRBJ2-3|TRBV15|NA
ATSRDLADTQY
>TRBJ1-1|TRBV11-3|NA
ASSLSVMDRTEAF
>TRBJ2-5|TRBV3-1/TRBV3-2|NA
ASSQDSGTKETQY
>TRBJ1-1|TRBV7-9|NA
ASSPSGATEAF
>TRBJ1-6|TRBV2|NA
ASVRRLGDRGSPLH
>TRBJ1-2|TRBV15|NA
ATSRGGRGYT
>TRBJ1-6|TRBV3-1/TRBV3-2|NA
ASSQAHAGLNNSPLH
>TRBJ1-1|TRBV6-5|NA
ASSYGQNTEAF